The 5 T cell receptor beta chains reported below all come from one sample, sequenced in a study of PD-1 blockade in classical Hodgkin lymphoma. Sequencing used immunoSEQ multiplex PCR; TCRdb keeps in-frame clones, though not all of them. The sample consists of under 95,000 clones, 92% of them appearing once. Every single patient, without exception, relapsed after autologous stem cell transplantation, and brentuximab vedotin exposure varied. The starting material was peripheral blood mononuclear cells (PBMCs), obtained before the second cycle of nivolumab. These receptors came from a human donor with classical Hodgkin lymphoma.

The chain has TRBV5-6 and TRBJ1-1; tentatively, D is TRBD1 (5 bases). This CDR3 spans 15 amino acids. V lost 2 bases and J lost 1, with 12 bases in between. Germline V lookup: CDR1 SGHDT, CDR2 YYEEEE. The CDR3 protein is CASSFLRGGNTEAFF. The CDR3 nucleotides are TGTGCCAGCAGCTTCCTAAGGGGAGGGAACACTGAAGCTTTCTTT.

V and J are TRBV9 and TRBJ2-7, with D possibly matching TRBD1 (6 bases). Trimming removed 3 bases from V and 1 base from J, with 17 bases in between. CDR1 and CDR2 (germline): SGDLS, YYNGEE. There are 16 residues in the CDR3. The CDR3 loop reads CASSEAGQLISYEQYF. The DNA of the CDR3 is TGTGCCAGCAGCGAGGCCGGACAGCTCATATCCTACGAGCAGTACTTC.

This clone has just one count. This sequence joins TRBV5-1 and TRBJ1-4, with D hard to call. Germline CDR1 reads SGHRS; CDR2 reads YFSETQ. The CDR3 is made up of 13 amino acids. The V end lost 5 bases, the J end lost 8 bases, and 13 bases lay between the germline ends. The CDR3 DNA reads TGCGCCAGCAGTGGGGAGGGATTCGAAAAACTGTTTTTT. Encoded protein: CASSGEGFEKLFF. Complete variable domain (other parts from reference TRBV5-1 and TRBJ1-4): KAGVTQTPRYLIKTRGQQVTLSCSPISGHRSVSWYQQTPGQGLQFLFEYFSETQRNKGNFPGRFSGRQFSNSRSEMNVSTLELGDSALYLCASSGEGFEKLFFGSGTQLSVL.

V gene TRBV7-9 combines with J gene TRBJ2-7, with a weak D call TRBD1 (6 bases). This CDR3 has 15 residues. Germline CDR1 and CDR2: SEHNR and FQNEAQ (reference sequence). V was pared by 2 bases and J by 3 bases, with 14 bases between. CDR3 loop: CASSLIDRLDYEQYF. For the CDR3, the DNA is TGTGCCAGCAGCTTAATCGACAGGCTCGACTACGAGCAGTACTTC.

DNA of the CDR3: TGTGCCAGCTTACTTGACACTAACTATGGCTACACCTTC. Encoded protein: CASLLDTNYGYTF. The rearrangement links TRBV2 to TRBJ1-2, with D unresolved. Germline assignment: CDR1 SNHLY and CDR2 FYNNEI. This CDR3 comprises 13 residues. V lost 8 bases and J lost 0, with 10 bases in between.